The entry below describes one T cell receptor beta chain. From germline, CDR1 is SGHTA and CDR2 FQGNSA. CDR3 length: 19 amino acids. Trimming removed 3 bases at V and 2 bases at J, with 23 bases between. The sample originates from a study of blood T cell repertoires in COVID-19. Study as a whole: The samples span acute and convalescent COVID-19 from the United States, Italy and Spain. Nucleic acid was either cDNA or gDNA, and it came from T cells, B-cell-depleted T cells, or PBMCs.

Methods used by the authors: Amplification of reference gene primers was used by the study to estimate nucleated cell counts. Repertoires were generated with immunoSEQ multiplex PCR, while TCRdb's copy carries only in-frame clones and drops some. That table supplies the V and J calls and clone size; D and trimming were determined from the DNA. The table shows around 200,000 clones, with about four fifths occurring only once. This clonotype originated in a woman aged 40 to 55 with acute or convalescent COVID-19. Specimen: peripheral blood. V gene TRBV7-2 combines with J gene TRBJ1-3, with D possibly being TRBD1 (5 bases). CDR3 loop: CASSFRPEVPGRTGNTIYF. CDR3 coding DNA: TGTGCCAGCAGCTTCAGGCCTGAGGTTCCAGGGAGGACTGGAAACACCATATATTTT.